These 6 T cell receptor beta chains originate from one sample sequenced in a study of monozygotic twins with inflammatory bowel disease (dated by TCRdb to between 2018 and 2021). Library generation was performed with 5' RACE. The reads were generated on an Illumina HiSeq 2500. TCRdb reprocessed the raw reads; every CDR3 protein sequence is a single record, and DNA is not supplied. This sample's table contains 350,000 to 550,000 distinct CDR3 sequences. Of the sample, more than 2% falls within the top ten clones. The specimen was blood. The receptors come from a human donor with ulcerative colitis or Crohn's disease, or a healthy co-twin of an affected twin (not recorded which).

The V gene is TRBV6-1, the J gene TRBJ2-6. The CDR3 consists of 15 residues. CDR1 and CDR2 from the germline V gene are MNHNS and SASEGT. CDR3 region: CASGDVRFGANVLTF.

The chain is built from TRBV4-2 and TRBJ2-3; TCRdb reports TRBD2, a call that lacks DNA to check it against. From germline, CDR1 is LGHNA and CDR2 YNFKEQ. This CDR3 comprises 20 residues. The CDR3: CASSQDNPSGSQTSTDTQYF.

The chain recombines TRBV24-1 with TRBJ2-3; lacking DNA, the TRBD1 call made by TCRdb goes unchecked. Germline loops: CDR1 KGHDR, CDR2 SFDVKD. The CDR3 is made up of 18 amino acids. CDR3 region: CATSDFQGATTSTDTQYF.

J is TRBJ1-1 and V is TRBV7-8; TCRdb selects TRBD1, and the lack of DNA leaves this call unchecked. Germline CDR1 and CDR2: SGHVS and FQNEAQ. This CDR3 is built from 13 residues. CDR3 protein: CASRLTGFAEAFF.

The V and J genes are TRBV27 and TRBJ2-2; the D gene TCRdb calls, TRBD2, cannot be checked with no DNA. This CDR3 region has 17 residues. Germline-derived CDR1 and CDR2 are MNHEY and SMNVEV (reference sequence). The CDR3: CASSPSPGTTFTGELFF.

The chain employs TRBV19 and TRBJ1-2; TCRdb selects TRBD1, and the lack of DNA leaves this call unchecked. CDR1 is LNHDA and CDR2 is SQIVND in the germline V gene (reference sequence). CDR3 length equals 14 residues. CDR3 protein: CASSLTGRFYGYTF.